This note documents a single T cell receptor beta chain sequence. Generated by immunoSEQ multiplex PCR, the TCRdb table keeps only in-frame clones and is missing some. The profile shows about 82,000 clones, just under 95% of them singletons. This sample is part of a study of technical replicates of blood from a handful of donors. The CDR3 is 13 amino acids. V trimming: 7 bases; J trimming: 3 bases; junction bases outside the gene matches: 6. Germline lookup yields CDR1 SQVTM and CDR2 ANQGSEA. V gene TRBV29-1 combines with J gene TRBJ2-7; TRBD2 matches 10 bases. The sample comprised T cells isolated from PBMCs. This clonotype was sampled from a human donor in good health. CDR3 coding DNA: TGCAGCGCTTCGACTAGCGGGCTCTACGAGCAGTACTTC. This gives the protein CSASTSGLYEQYF.